This T cell receptor beta chain derives from a study of metastatic and nonmetastatic thyroid tumors. Study-level information: Where malignant and benign thyroid patients were concerned, repertoires were compared across blood and tumor or nodule tissue. Whole-study findings and limits: For both blood and tumor, malignant thyroid tumors reportedly showed significantly higher TCR beta diversity than benign nodules did.

Under the authors' procedure: A classifier of distant metastasis in papillary thyroid cancer was built from CDR3 differences (across clinicopathological groups). TCRdb reanalyzed the PCR reads with MiXCR. These V and J calls rely on TCRdb rather than the paper's analysis. The sample shows tens of thousands of clones, 24% of them seen only once. Comments on this clone: No antigen is known for it.

There were no patients who had received any treatment before thyroid surgery. The sample comprised blood. This sequence was found in a male donor with papillary thyroid cancer or a benign thyroid nodule (not recorded which). Some clones in this sample may be carry-over from other donors' samples.

Written as DNA, the CDR3 is TGTGCCAGCACTCAGATCAATTCACCCCTCCACTTT. This sequence encodes CASTQINSPLHF. This chain joins TRBV28 and TRBJ1-6; D unresolved. Trimming took off 7 bases at V and 7 bases at J, with 8 bases between the two ends. The CDR3 loop spans 12 amino acids. CDR1 and CDR2 from the germline V gene are MDHEN and SYDVKM.